The sequence of this T cell receptor beta chain was determined in a study of beta chain features in type 1 diabetes (dated by TCRdb to the late 2010s). Background on the whole study: No differences in mean age, gender distribution, total cell number or subset yield were found between patients and healthy donors. In the study, recently diagnosed type 1 diabetes patients and matched healthy donors were compared on the TCRB repertoires of their sorted circulating CD4+ T cell subsets. A total of some 100,000,000 sorted cells were examined across all samples, and the number of cells per subset was strongly correlated with RNA yield. Regulatory and stem cell-like memory subsets were isolated from only 8 patients and 8 healthy donors, whereas naive and central memory subsets came from all 30 or so donors.

Each donor gave one peripheral blood draw, around 0.12 L on average, collected into heparinised tubes. A BD FACSAria II was used to sort naive, central memory, regulatory and stem cell-like memory CD4+ T cells with a panel that included CD45RO, CCR7, CD25, CD127, CD95 and CD27. Purity was above 98% for every sorted population. PBMCs were isolated immediately by Lymphoprep density gradient centrifugation and stained directly without culture. So that batch effects would be minimized, each experiment stained and sorted samples in pairs, pairing one healthy donor with one patient. The entire amount of isolated RNA was reverse transcribed using the High Capacity cDNA Reverse Transcription Kit, so the sequenced TCRB transcripts were expressed ones. Naive, central memory and regulatory T cell samples underwent deep immunoSEQ sequencing, averaging about 3.5 million total reads per sample. Sorted cells were lysed in RLT buffer and RNA was extracted with DNase-treated RNeasy Micro or Mini kits, depending on cell number. To prevent cross-contamination, every cell subset was processed on its own, while patient and healthy donor samples were processed together. Using the immunoSEQ multiplex PCR, TCRB sequences were amplified from cDNA into 87-bp fragments spanning the CDR3 region. Sequencing of the amplicons was performed on the Illumina HiSeq platform. Turning to the authors' computational methods: Synthetic template baselines were used to correct PCR bias computationally, reads within Hamming distance 2 were collapsed together, and singletons that could not be merged were discarded. Reads were aligned against IMGT so that V, D and J genes, CDR3 length and insertions or deletions at six rearrangement sites could be assigned. Within each subset, clonotype counts were normalized to the number of sorted cells before true diversity and Gini coefficients were calculated with the tcR R package. The overlap coefficient, calculated on TCRB nucleotide sequences, was used to measure repertoire sharing. As a proxy for the pre-selection repertoire, out-of-frame TCRB sequences from naive cells were analyzed. The immuneACCESS repertoire file appears here via TCRdb, limited to in-frame rearrangements. These files lack a portion of the clones; in checked studies, under half of the deficit traces to unresolved V genes, and the cause of the others is not known. That table is the source of V, J and clone size, and D and trimming were worked out from the DNA. The sample has 600,000 to 700,000 clones on record, over 10% of them singletons. Roughly 0.022% of the sample is in the top ten clones.

Results and caveats for the whole study, not just this receptor: Because cDNA rather than genomic DNA was sequenced, highly expressing activated cells could have been over-represented, although no difference in activation and CD3 levels was found between groups. In all four CD4+ subsets, TCRB CDR3 length was moderately but significantly shorter in type 1 diabetes patients. Shorter templates might be favored by PCR, yet because patient and control samples were amplified and corrected together, any such skew would affect both groups equally. Naive, central memory and regulatory TCRB repertoires appeared to be more alike among patients than among healthy donors. At VDJ recombination sites, type 1 diabetes patients had fewer insertions and more deleted nucleotides, which implies abnormalities in thymic rearrangement. Because small numbers of individuals were included in the HLA sub-analyses, any influence of HLA type on TCRB rearrangement was left unresolved.

Concerning this clone: Its antigen has not been determined. No base qualities exist here, and no much larger clone lies one base off it.

The sequence came from a young man with type 1 diabetes. Sequenced material: naive CD4+ T cells from blood. This specimen's cell subset or site label, interpreted: true naive CD4+ T cells.

The CDR3 reads as follows: CASSTSKNIQYF. The DNA reads TGTGCCAGCAGTACTTCCAAAAACATTCAGTACTTC. The rearranged chain carries TRBV6-6 and TRBJ2-4, with the D gene not clear enough to name. The CDR3 has 12 amino acids, counting the end cysteine and phenylalanine. Only CDR3 DNA remains: 36 bases, in frame from the first base. Taken from the germline V gene (reference sequence), the CDR1 and CDR2 loops are MNHNY and SVGAGI. Trimming removed 5 bases from V and 2 bases from J, leaving 4 bases between the germline ends.